This paragraph reports one TCR beta chain. No antigen is known for it. Base qualities are not provided; no much larger clone lies one nucleotide away. Sequences MNHEY (CDR1) and SVGAGI (CDR2) are obtained from the germline V gene. The CDR3, cysteine through phenylalanine, is 14 amino acids long. Only the CDR3 part of the read is kept: 42 bases, read in frame from the first base. V is shortened by 2 bases, J by 7 bases, and the region joining them spans 14 bases. This specimen belongs to a study of blood T cell repertoires in COVID-19 (dated by TCRdb to the early 2020s). The study in broad terms: The collaborator samples originated in the United States, Italy and Spain and spanned the acute and convalescent phases of COVID-19. The prospective study material was composed of cDNA or gDNA derived from T cells, B-cell-depleted T cells, or PBMCs. Deeply sampled blood TCRbeta repertoires from subjects exposed to, actively infected with, or recovered from COVID-19 were included in the dataset. A freely available public database, intended as a resource for researchers studying the immune response to SARS-CoV-2, is where the repertoires were released. Samples were obtained from the ongoing ImmuneRACE study (first 160 participants) and from over a thousand subjects provided by 6 global collaborators. The sample metadata nearly always contained a de-identified subject ID, COVID-19 status, age in years and sex. Where HLA class I and class II types were available, the types were taken from metadata supplied by the sample provider, not from assay-based typing. Broad study findings and their caveats: The amount of clinical and demographic metadata varied by source and participant and was provided uncurated.

TCRbeta CDR3 regions were amplified from genomic DNA using the immunoSEQ Assay, a bias-controlled multiplex PCR. The paper's processing steps were these. Within the assay, amplification of reference gene primers was used to estimate how many nucleated cells each sample contained. To quantify the absolute abundance of each unique TCRbeta CDR3 rearrangement, sequence reads were collapsed and filtered. For each sample, productive Simpson clonality was calculated as the square root of Simpson's diversity index across productive rearrangements. Here the immuneACCESS table is served through TCRdb, limited to in-frame sequences with V and J called. Missing clones are a known gap in these copies; in checked studies unresolved V genes cover under half, and the rest lacks a known reason. Clonal size and the V and J genes are those of that table, whereas D and trimming came from the DNA. Within this sample are about 150,000 clones, with over 65% of them counted one time only. The biggest ten clones account for about 5% of the sample.

Whole blood was collected in K2EDTA tubes by collaborating institutions according to the institutions' own protocols. For TCRbeta analysis, collaborators shipped samples in one of three forms: frozen whole blood, isolated PBMCs, or DNA extracted from either of those sample types. The chain is assembled from TRBV6-5 and TRBJ1-2; possibly the D gene is TRBD1, per 6 matching bases. The TCR comes from a human donor in a cohort sampled during active COVID-19. The specimen sequenced was peripheral blood. The DNA sequence is as follows: TGTGCCAGCAGTTACATCAGGGGTTTAGGTGGCTACACCTTC. The translation is CASSYIRGLGGYTF.